The 31 T cell receptor beta chains in this list originate from one sample, sequenced in a study of T cells in Graves' hyperthyroidism and ophthalmopathy. The source material, RNA transcripts, was used to amplify TCR beta CDR3 regions. HTBI primers drove first-round RT-PCR of the TCR CDR3. TCRdb recomputed calls from the multiplex PCR reads with MiXCR, one row per CDR3 protein. The sample shows over 300,000 distinct CDR3 sequences, about 15% of them seen only once. The sequencing input was blood. Receptors originate from a woman between 55 and 75 years old with Graves' hyperthyroidism.

This chain connects TRBV4-1 to TRBJ1-6, with 11 bases that match TRBD1. Per germline, CDR1 MGHRA and CDR2 YSYEKL. With V trimmed by 1 base and J by 2 bases, 1 base remained unmatched. The length of the CDR3 is 17 residues. The CDR3, as DNA: TGCGCCAGCAGCCAAGCGGGACAGGGGGCCTATAATTCACCCCTCCACTTT. It yields the protein CASSQAGQGAYNSPLHF.

Ten or more counts support this clonotype. The chain carries TRBV11-2 and TRBJ2-7; D possibly corresponds to TRBD1 (5 bases). Per the germline V gene, CDR1 is SGHAT and CDR2 is FQNNGV. The V gene lost 1 base and the J gene lost 3 bases, with 13 bases spanning the gap. CDR3 size: 15 residues. The CDR3 region is CASSLVKGAVYEQYF. The CDR3 coding sequence is TGTGCCAGCAGCTTAGTAAAAGGGGCGGTCTACGAGCAGTACTTC.

The rearrangement uses TRBV12-3 or TRBV12-4 and TRBJ1-5; 7 bases agree with TRBD1. V was pared by 8 bases and J by 2 bases, with 9 bases of the junction left unmatched. The CDR3 length is 15 residues. The CDR3 bases are TGTGCCAGCGGTGAGGGACAGTTTCGCAATCAGCCCCAGCATTTT. Its translation: CASGEGQFRNQPQHF.

This clonotype was found many times. The chain carries TRBV11-1 and TRBJ1-1, with D possibly TRBD1 on 6 matching bases. Germline CDR1 reads SGHAT; CDR2 reads FQDESV (reference sequence). V lost 5 bases to trimming and J lost 1 base, with 14 bases between them. The CDR3 runs to 15 residues. CDR3 amino acids: CASSDRRQGNTEAFF. The CDR3 nucleotides read TGTGCCAGCAGCGACAGGCGCCAGGGGAACACTGAAGCTTTCTTT.

There are many counts of this clonotype. This chain connects TRBV30 to TRBJ2-1; 13 bases are shared with TRBD2. V was clipped by 7 bases and J by 9 bases; unmatched bases: 9. The CDR3 loop spans 14 amino acids. Germline values: CDR1 GTSNPN, CDR2 SVGIG (reference sequence). CDR3 DNA sequence: TGTGCCTCCCAACTAGCGGGAGGGCCCTTTGAGCAGTTCTTC. It is translated as CASQLAGGPFEQFF.

V is TRBV4-1 and J is TRBJ2-1; 12 bases are shared with TRBD2. The CDR3 length is 17 residues. The ends lost 3 bases at V and 0 bases at J; junction bases unmatched: 3. Germline V gene data show CDR1 as MGHRA and CDR2 as YSYEKL. The chain's CDR3 is CASSHGLAGSSYNEQFF. CDR3 DNA: TGCGCCAGCAGCCACGGACTAGCGGGGAGCTCCTACAATGAGCAGTTCTTC.

This clonotype was counted ten times or more. The chain uses TRBV2 and TRBJ2-1, with 7 bases fitting TRBD1. CDR3 length equals 14 residues. The V gene end was trimmed by 3 bases and the J gene end by 8 bases; junction bases not matched to a gene: 7. The germline V gene has CDR1 SNHLY and CDR2 FYNNEI. CDR3 DNA sequence: TGTGCCAGCAGTGATAGGGCAGGGGGTGATGAGCAGTTCTTC. Amino acids: CASSDRAGGDEQFF.

The sample holds many counts of this clonotype. The chain recombines TRBV5-1 with TRBJ1-1; D ambiguous. The germline V gene encodes CDR1 SGHRS and CDR2 YFSETQ. The CDR3 extends over 13 amino acids. Trimming left V 5 bases short and J 1 base short, with 9 bases between. In DNA form, the CDR3 reads TGCGCCAGCAGGGGCGAGCAGAACACTGAAGCTTTCTTT. Its protein product is CASRGEQNTEAFF.

The table lists this clonotype with a few counts. The chain has TRBV24-1 and TRBJ2-7, with D perhaps TRBD1 or TRBD2 (6 bases each). V lost 4 bases and J 5 bases, leaving 14 bases between the germline ends. Germline V gene data show CDR1 as KGHDR and CDR2 as SFDVKD. The CDR3 spans 14 residues. The CDR3 DNA follows: TGTGCCACCAGTGAATCCGGGGGCCTCGACGAGCAGTACTTC. Translation: CATSESGGLDEQYF.

This clonotype was recorded many times. The rearrangement joins TRBV14 to TRBJ2-3; weak D call: TRBD1 (5 bases). Germline V gene lookup returns CDR1 SGHDN and CDR2 FVKESK. Between the trimmed V and J ends, which lost 1 base and 10 bases, there was a span of 9 bases. The CDR3 consists of 12 residues. The DNA of the CDR3 is TGTGCCAGCAGCCAAGGATGGGGCTCGCAGTATTTT. Translating it yields CASSQGWGSQYF.

This clonotype was seen many times. The chain has TRBV3-1 and TRBJ1-2; 8 positions agree with TRBD1. This CDR3 has 16 amino acids. V shed 1 base, J shed 0 bases, and the junction held 4 bases outside the gene matches. Germline V gene sequence: CDR1 LGHDT, CDR2 YNNKEL (reference sequence). The CDR3 DNA follows: TGTGCCAGCAGCCAAGTTGACAGGGGCGCTAACTATGGCTACACCTTC. It translates to CASSQVDRGANYGYTF.

This clonotype has at least ten counts. The V gene is TRBV20-1, the J gene TRBJ2-5; 9 bases fit TRBD2. The germline CDR1 and CDR2 sequences are DFQATT and SNEGSKA (reference sequence). The CDR3 is 14 amino acids. J was trimmed by 5 bases and V by 5 bases; bases with no gene match: 9. CDR3 sequence: CSAGIAGAGETQYF. CDR3 DNA: TGCAGTGCTGGTATAGCGGGAGCGGGGGAGACCCAGTACTTC.

The chain employs TRBV24-1 and TRBJ2-2; the match to TRBD2 covers 12 bases. This CDR3 is 18 amino acids long. Germline V gene sequence: CDR1 KGHDR, CDR2 SFDVKD. V lost 3 bases and J lost 3; bases outside the gene matches: 7. The CDR3 nucleotides read TGTGCCACCAGTGATCCGCGACTAGCGGGAGTTGACACCGGGGAGCTGTTTTTT. This codes for CATSDPRLAGVDTGELFF.

In its sample, this clonotype was seen a few times. One end of the junction is discordant with germline, which a read error may explain. This chain connects TRBV27 to TRBJ2-4; D possibly matches TRBD1 or TRBD2 (5 bases each). Germline loops: CDR1 MNHEY, CDR2 SMNVEV (reference sequence). The CDR3 consists of 17 residues. CDR3 in amino acids: CVSSLWPSRGEWNIQYF. In DNA form, the CDR3 reads TGTGTCAGCAGCCTATGGCCGTCGAGGGGAGAGTGGAACATTCAGTACTTC.

The rearrangement uses TRBV20-1 and TRBJ2-1; no clear D gene. CDR3 length: 12 amino acids. Germline V gene sequence: CDR1 DFQATT, CDR2 SNEGSKA (reference sequence). CDR3 protein: CSSWAVTNEQFF. For the CDR3, the DNA is TGCAGCTCTTGGGCGGTCACCAATGAGCAGTTCTTC.

Ten or more counts support this clonotype. This chain joins TRBV5-1 and TRBJ1-1, with TRBD1 matching over 7 bases. The V gene end was trimmed by 6 bases and the J gene end by 3 bases; junction bases not matched to a gene: 8. The CDR3 length is 14 residues. Germline CDR1 and CDR2: SGHRS and YFSETQ. In nucleotides, the CDR3 is TGCGCCAGCACAAGTACAGGGGAGGACACTGAAGCTTTCTTT. Translation gives CASTSTGEDTEAFF.

This clonotype occurred many times. The chain carries TRBV29-1 and TRBJ1-5; a possible D gene is TRBD1 (6 bases). Germline values: CDR1 SQVTM, CDR2 ANQGSEA. V was cut by 5 bases and J by 7 bases, with 18 bases left in between. The CDR3 totals 14 residues. The CDR3 loop is CSVQSDSIGQPQHF. CDR3 sequence (DNA): TGCAGCGTTCAGTCGGACAGTATTGGGCAGCCCCAGCATTTT.

This clonotype has at least ten counts. In DNA form, the CDR3 reads TGTGCCAGCAGCTTAGGTGGACAGGGGTCCGCCAACTATGGCTACACCTTC. Its protein product is CASSLGGQGSANYGYTF. The chain joins TRBV11-3 to TRBJ1-2; 9 bases fit TRBD1. From germline, CDR1 is SGHNT and CDR2 YENEEA. The CDR3 is 17 residues long. J was trimmed by 2 bases and V by 1 base; bases with no gene match: 8.

This clonotype was picked up one time. The rearrangement joins TRBV12-3 or TRBV12-4 to TRBJ1-1, with a tentative D call TRBD1 (5 bases). Trimming shortened V by 1 base and J by 0 bases, and 12 bases separated the two germline ends. The CDR3 has 16 residues. In DNA, the CDR3 is TGTGCCAGCAGTTTAGTCAGGGTTCCCCTGAACACTGAAGCTTTCTTT. Its translation: CASSLVRVPLNTEAFF.

This clonotype turned up a few times. The chain has TRBV20-1 and TRBJ2-7; TRBD2 matches at 13 bases. CDR3 size: 17 residues. The V segment lost 0 bases and the J segment 2 bases; nucleotides outside the gene matches: 7. From germline, CDR1 is DFQATT and CDR2 SNEGSKA (reference sequence). CDR3 protein: CSAREGRGLAGTYEQYF. CDR3 coding DNA: TGCAGTGCTAGAGAGGGCCGGGGACTAGCGGGGACCTACGAGCAGTACTTC.

The chain recombines TRBV27 with TRBJ1-6; D is unresolved. CDR1 is MNHEY, CDR2 SMNVEV, per germline (reference sequence). Trimming removed 2 bases from V and 11 bases from J, with 13 bases in between. This CDR3 contains 14 residues. CDR3 in amino acids: CASSLRAGRAPLHF. The DNA of the CDR3 is TGTGCCAGCAGTTTAAGGGCAGGTCGGGCACCCCTCCACTTT.

V usage is TRBV9 and J usage is TRBJ1-2; possibly TRBD1 for D (5 bases). V was pared by 0 bases and J by 5 bases, with 17 bases between. The germline gives CDR1 SGDLS, CDR2 YYNGEE. This CDR3 has 16 residues. As DNA, the CDR3 is TGTGCCAGCAGCGTAGGAAGTACGGGGCCTGGTTATGGCTACACCTTC. Translated: CASSVGSTGPGYGYTF.

This clonotype was observed many times. The V call is TRBV7-8, the J call TRBJ1-1; perhaps TRBD1 as D (6 bases). The germline gives CDR1 SGHVS, CDR2 FQNEAQ. V shed 0 bases and J shed 2 bases, with 7 bases lying between them. The CDR3 has 14 amino acids. CDR3 coding DNA: TGTGCCAGCAGCTTAGCACAGGGCAACACTGAAGCTTTCTTT. Its protein is CASSLAQGNTEAFF.

This clonotype was seen only a few times. The rearrangement uses TRBV9 and TRBJ2-3; TRBD2 might be the D (6 bases). V lost 5 bases to trimming and J lost 3 bases, with 16 bases between them. CDR1 and CDR2 (germline): SGDLS, YYNGEE. The CDR3 extends over 15 amino acids. CDR3 residues: CASSGMAGGTDTQYF. The CDR3 DNA sequence: TGTGCCAGCAGTGGGATGGCAGGAGGGACAGATACGCAGTATTTT.

V usage is TRBV20-1 and J usage is TRBJ2-6; possible D gene TRBD1, 5 bases. Per germline, CDR1 DFQATT and CDR2 SNEGSKA (reference sequence). Trimming shortened V by 1 base and J by 1 base, and 5 bases separated the two germline ends. The CDR3 has 14 residues. The CDR3 coding sequence is TGCAGTGCTAGAGGACAGTCTGGGGCCAACGTCCTGACTTTC. It encodes CSARGQSGANVLTF.

This clonotype appeared many times. The CDR3 sequence: CASSLTGLDETQYF. Here the CDR3 DNA reads TGTGCCAGCAGCCTGACAGGGCTTGACGAGACCCAGTACTTC. The chain links TRBV3-1 to TRBJ2-5; 7 bases are shared with TRBD1. The junction had 7 bases not matched to a gene; V was cut back by 4 bases and J by 5 bases. Germline-derived CDR1 and CDR2 are LGHDT and YNNKEL (reference sequence). The CDR3 totals 14 residues.

This clonotype was seen repeatedly, ten times or more. The V call is TRBV6-1, the J call TRBJ1-2; 7 bases are a match to TRBD1. Trimming removed 6 bases from V and 2 bases from J; junction bases left unmatched: 6. Germline V gene lookup returns CDR1 MNHNS and CDR2 SASEGT. The CDR3 loop spans 14 amino acids. The CDR3 bases are TGTGCCAGCAGGGCGGGACAGAACAACTATGGCTACACCTTC. As protein: CASRAGQNNYGYTF.

The chain is built from TRBV20-1 and TRBJ2-3, with TRBD2 matching 10 bases. J gave up 7 bases and V 0 bases, and 4 bases lay outside the gene matches. CDR1 is DFQATT, CDR2 SNEGSKA, per germline (reference sequence). The CDR3 contains 14 residues. The CDR3: CSARDGTSAYTQYF. The CDR3 bases are TGCAGTGCTAGAGATGGGACTAGCGCATATACGCAGTATTTT.

The genes are TRBV10-2 and TRBJ2-2, with TRBD2 matching over 11 bases. The germline V gene encodes CDR1 WSHSY and CDR2 SAAADI. V lost 1 base to trimming and J lost 2 bases; unmatched junction nucleotides: 9. There are 19 residues in the CDR3. CDR3 nucleotides: TGCGCCAGCAGTGAGTTGGGTGGAGGGACTAGCGGAAACACCGGGGAGCTGTTTTTT. This codes for CASSELGGGTSGNTGELFF.

This clonotype was detected ten times or more. This sequence joins TRBV2 and TRBJ1-2; D perhaps matches TRBD1 (5 bases). This CDR3 comprises 13 residues. V lost 4 bases and J lost 4, with 10 bases in between. CDR1 is SNHLY, CDR2 FYNNEI, per germline. The CDR3 sequence is CASSVGGIYGYTF. CDR3 in DNA: TGTGCCAGCAGTGTGGGGGGGATCTATGGCTACACCTTC.

Many counts were recorded for this clonotype. The J gene is TRBJ2-7, the V gene TRBV20-1; 11 bases match TRBD2. This CDR3 comprises 13 residues. Per the germline V gene, CDR1 is DFQATT and CDR2 is SNEGSKA (reference sequence). Germline trimming cut 5 bases from V and 5 bases from J; bases unmatched to any gene: 5. CDR3 loop: CSASGTSGDEQYF. The CDR3, as DNA: TGCAGTGCTTCCGGGACTAGCGGAGACGAGCAGTACTTC.